Each of the 18 T cell receptor beta chains below was sequenced from the same sample in a study of Ad26.COV2.S vaccination and SARS-CoV-2 variants (dated by TCRdb to the early 2020s). The library was obtained by the immunoSEQ multiplex PCR assay. Here the immuneACCESS table is served through TCRdb, limited to in-frame sequences with V and J called. Missing clones are a known gap in these copies; in checked studies unresolved V genes cover under half, and the rest lacks a known reason. Here the sample has roughly 400,000 clones; about 90% occur a single time. The ten largest clones take up roughly 4% of the sample. Taken with the paper, the label for treatment or condition translates to: around 19 received Ad26.COV2.S at low or high dose, single or two shots; 5 received placebo; per-sample allocation not given. Repertoires of vaccine and placebo recipients were sequenced from samples collected on day 63 after the first injection.

The sequenced sample was peripheral blood, obtained in a trial of Ad26.COV2.S vaccine versus placebo. These TCRs come from a person between 18 and 59 years old who received the Ad26.COV2.S COVID-19 vaccine or a placebo.

J is TRBJ2-1 and V is TRBV7-9; D is possibly TRBD1 or TRBD2 (5 bases each). Germline V CDR1 and CDR2: SEHNR, FQNEAQ (reference sequence). Trimming shortened V by 8 bases and J by 5 bases, and 16 bases separated the two germline ends. CDR3 length: 14 amino acids. The CDR3 is CASFRGLGDNEQFF. The CDR3 region has the DNA TGTGCCAGCTTCCGGGGCTTGGGGGACAATGAGCAGTTCTTC.

The chain carries TRBV29-1 and TRBJ2-2, with 9 nucleotides matching TRBD1. The length of the CDR3 is 15 residues. Germline CDR1 is SQVTM and CDR2 is ANQGSEA. J lost 7 bases, V lost 7 bases, and 13 bases had no gene match. The CDR3 protein is CSASLGQGTLGELFF. In nucleotides, the CDR3 is TGCAGCGCCTCTCTGGGACAGGGTACTCTCGGGGAGCTGTTTTTT.

The gene calls are TRBV19 and TRBJ2-7; 10 bases are a match to TRBD1. The V segment lost 10 bases and the J segment 4 bases; nucleotides outside the gene matches: 16. Per the germline V gene, CDR1 is LNHDA and CDR2 is SQIVND (reference sequence). The CDR3 has 16 amino acids. This chain's CDR3 is CATREGTGTGVYEQYF. The CDR3 coding sequence is TGTGCCACCAGAGAAGGAACCGGGACAGGGGTTTACGAGCAGTACTTC.

This clone was found once. This rearrangement joins TRBV12-5 to TRBJ1-2; TRBD1 aligns across 10 bases. Per the germline V gene, CDR1 is LGHNT and CDR2 is FRNRAP. Unmatched junction bases numbered 14, after V lost 0 bases and J lost 4 bases. CDR3 length equals 19 residues. The CDR3 is CASGLVLGVGTGVFYGYTF. The CDR3 nucleotides read TGTGCTAGTGGTTTGGTACTAGGGGTCGGGACAGGGGTTTTCTATGGCTACACCTTC.

This clone was picked up one time. The J gene is TRBJ1-5, the V gene TRBV28, with D perhaps TRBD1 (6 bases). Trimming cost V 7 bases and J 6 bases, with 22 bases left between them. This CDR3 is 16 amino acids long. In germline, CDR1 is MDHEN, CDR2 SYDVKM. CDR3 DNA: TGTGCCAGCACCCCCGTGCGGACAGAGGTTGGTCAGCCCCAGCATTTT. Its protein product is CASTPVRTEVGQPQHF. Full variable domain (outside the CDR3, taken from reference TRBV28 and TRBJ1-5): DVKVTQSSRYLVKRTGEKVFLECVQDMDHENMFWYRQDPGLGLRLIYFSYDVKMKEKGDIPEGYSVSREKKERFSLILESASTNQTSMYLCASTPVRTEVGQPQHFGDGTRLSIL.

This clone was recorded only once. The chain's CDR3 is CASSLGGGQPQHF. CDR3 coding DNA: TGTGCCAGCAGTTTAGGGGGAGGTCAGCCCCAGCATTTT. The chain has TRBV6-5 and TRBJ1-5, with D perhaps matching TRBD1 (6 bases). The CDR3 totals 13 residues. Trimming stripped 4 bases from V and 6 bases from J, with 10 bases between. Germline loops: CDR1 MNHEY, CDR2 SVGAGI.

V is TRBV15 and J is TRBJ1-5, with D possibly matching TRBD1 (6 bases). Germline V CDR1 and CDR2: LNHNV, YYDKDF (reference sequence). The CDR3 covers 15 residues. Deletions cut 1 base from V and 4 bases from J, with 11 bases between. CDR3 residues: CATSRAGGENQPQHF. The CDR3 region has the DNA TGTGCCACCAGCAGAGCGGGGGGCGAGAATCAGCCCCAGCATTTT.

This chain links TRBV5-1 with TRBJ2-7; no reliable D call. CDR1 SGHRS and CDR2 YFSETQ come from the germline V gene. CDR3 length: 12 amino acids. V lost 6 bases and J 1 base, leaving 8 bases between the germline ends. CDR3 sequence: CASTGPSYEQYF. CDR3 nucleotides: TGCGCCAGCACTGGGCCTTCCTACGAGCAGTACTTC.

This chain joins TRBV7-8 and TRBJ2-7, with TRBD1 matching 11 bases. J gave up 6 bases and V 5 bases, and 9 bases lay outside the gene matches. Germline V lookup: CDR1 SGHVS, CDR2 FQNEAQ. The CDR3 has 15 amino acids. CDR3 residues: CASSPRGQGGSEQYF. DNA for the CDR3: TGTGCCAGCAGCCCCAGGGGACAGGGGGGTTCCGAGCAGTACTTC.

The CDR3 nucleotides read TGTGCCAGCAGTGCCCCGGGACAGGGGGCCTATGGCTACACCTTC. Encoded protein: CASSAPGQGAYGYTF. The V and J genes are TRBV25-1 and TRBJ1-2, with TRBD1 identical over 12 bases. With V trimmed by 4 bases and J by 4 bases, 4 bases remained unmatched. CDR3 length: 15 residues. Germline CDR1 MGHDK, CDR2 SYGVNS.

V usage is TRBV18 and J usage is TRBJ2-7; 8 bases agree with TRBD2. Per the germline V gene, CDR1 is KGHSH and CDR2 is LQKENI. J lost 1 base, V lost 8 bases, and 13 bases had no gene match. The length of the CDR3 is 16 residues. DNA for the CDR3: TGTGCCAGCCGGGAGCACCCGGGACTAGTGTCCTACGAGCAGTACTTC. Translating gives CASREHPGLVSYEQYF. Complete variable domain (other parts from reference TRBV18 and TRBJ2-7): NAGVMQNPRHLVRRRGQEARLRCSPMKGHSHVYWYRQLPEEGLKFMVYLQKENIIDESGMPKERFSAEFPKEGPSILRIQQVVRGDSAAYFCASREHPGLVSYEQYFGPGTRLTVT.

This chain joins TRBV10-3 and TRBJ2-1; 11 nucleotides match TRBD2. Germline V lookup: CDR1 ENHRY, CDR2 SYGVKD. This CDR3 has 13 residues. Germline trimming cut 6 bases from V and 8 bases from J; bases unmatched to any gene: 3. The CDR3 spells CAISQGLADEQFF. CDR3 DNA sequence: TGTGCCATCAGCCAGGGACTAGCGGATGAGCAGTTCTTC.

Of note for this clone: Sequence at one end of the junction differs from germline and may be a read error. The sample holds other DNA sequences that translate to the same CDR3. The chain recombines TRBV27 with TRBJ2-7; possible D gene TRBD1, 5 bases. Germline V gene data show CDR1 as MNHEY and CDR2 as SMNVEV (reference sequence). The CDR3 extends over 12 amino acids. The CDR3 bases are TGTGCCAGCAGGGGGCTCTCCTACGAGCAATACTTC. Amino acid sequence: CASRGLSYEQYF.

The rearrangement uses TRBV18 and TRBJ1-3; D unclear. V gave up 3 bases and J gave up 0 bases, with 9 bases separating them. Per the germline V gene, CDR1 is KGHSH and CDR2 is LQKENI. This CDR3 spans 15 amino acids. CDR3 residues: CASSPQSASGNTIYF. The DNA for the CDR3 is TGTGCCAGCTCACCTCAATCAGCCTCTGGAAACACCATATATTTT.

The chain links TRBV7-2 to TRBJ1-5; the match to TRBD1 covers 9 bases. There are 14 residues in the CDR3. V trimming: 4 bases; J trimming: 10 bases; junction bases outside the gene matches: 8. In germline, CDR1 is SGHTA, CDR2 FQGNSA. CDR3 amino acids: CASSSQGAHLPQHF. The CDR3 DNA sequence: TGTGCCAGCAGCTCACAGGGGGCCCACCTCCCCCAGCATTTT.

In its sample, this clone was seen a few times. The chain uses TRBV5-1 and TRBJ2-3, with 14 positions matching TRBD2. The CDR3 has 15 amino acids. Germline lookup yields CDR1 SGHRS and CDR2 YFSETQ. The ends lost 7 bases at V and 5 bases at J; junction bases unmatched: 6. CDR3 residues: CASHGLAGGGDTQYF. Written as DNA, the CDR3 is TGCGCCAGCCATGGACTAGCGGGAGGAGGAGATACGCAGTATTTT. The full variable domain, its missing parts supplied by reference TRBV5-1 and TRBJ2-3, is KAGVTQTPRYLIKTRGQQVTLSCSPISGHRSVSWYQQTPGQGLQFLFEYFSETQRNKGNFPGRFSGRQFSNSRSEMNVSTLELGDSALYLCASHGLAGGGDTQYFGPGTRLTVL.

CDR3 sequence (DNA): TGCGCCAGCAGCCGGTCAGCGGGAGGCAATGAGCAGTTCTTC. Amino acids: CASSRSAGGNEQFF. The chain uses TRBV5-1 and TRBJ2-1, with TRBD2 identical over 9 bases. The CDR3 is 14 residues long. The ends lost 4 bases at V and 6 bases at J; junction bases unmatched: 5. Germline CDR1 is SGHRS and CDR2 is YFSETQ.

The V gene is TRBV6-2 or TRBV6-3, the J gene TRBJ2-5; possible D gene TRBD1, 5 bases. The germline CDR1 and CDR2 sequences are MNHEY and SVGEGT. V shed 4 bases and J shed 5 bases, with 8 bases lying between them. This CDR3 spans 12 amino acids. The CDR3 sequence: CASSFGAETQYF. In DNA form, the CDR3 reads TGTGCCAGCAGTTTTGGGGCGGAGACCCAGTACTTC.